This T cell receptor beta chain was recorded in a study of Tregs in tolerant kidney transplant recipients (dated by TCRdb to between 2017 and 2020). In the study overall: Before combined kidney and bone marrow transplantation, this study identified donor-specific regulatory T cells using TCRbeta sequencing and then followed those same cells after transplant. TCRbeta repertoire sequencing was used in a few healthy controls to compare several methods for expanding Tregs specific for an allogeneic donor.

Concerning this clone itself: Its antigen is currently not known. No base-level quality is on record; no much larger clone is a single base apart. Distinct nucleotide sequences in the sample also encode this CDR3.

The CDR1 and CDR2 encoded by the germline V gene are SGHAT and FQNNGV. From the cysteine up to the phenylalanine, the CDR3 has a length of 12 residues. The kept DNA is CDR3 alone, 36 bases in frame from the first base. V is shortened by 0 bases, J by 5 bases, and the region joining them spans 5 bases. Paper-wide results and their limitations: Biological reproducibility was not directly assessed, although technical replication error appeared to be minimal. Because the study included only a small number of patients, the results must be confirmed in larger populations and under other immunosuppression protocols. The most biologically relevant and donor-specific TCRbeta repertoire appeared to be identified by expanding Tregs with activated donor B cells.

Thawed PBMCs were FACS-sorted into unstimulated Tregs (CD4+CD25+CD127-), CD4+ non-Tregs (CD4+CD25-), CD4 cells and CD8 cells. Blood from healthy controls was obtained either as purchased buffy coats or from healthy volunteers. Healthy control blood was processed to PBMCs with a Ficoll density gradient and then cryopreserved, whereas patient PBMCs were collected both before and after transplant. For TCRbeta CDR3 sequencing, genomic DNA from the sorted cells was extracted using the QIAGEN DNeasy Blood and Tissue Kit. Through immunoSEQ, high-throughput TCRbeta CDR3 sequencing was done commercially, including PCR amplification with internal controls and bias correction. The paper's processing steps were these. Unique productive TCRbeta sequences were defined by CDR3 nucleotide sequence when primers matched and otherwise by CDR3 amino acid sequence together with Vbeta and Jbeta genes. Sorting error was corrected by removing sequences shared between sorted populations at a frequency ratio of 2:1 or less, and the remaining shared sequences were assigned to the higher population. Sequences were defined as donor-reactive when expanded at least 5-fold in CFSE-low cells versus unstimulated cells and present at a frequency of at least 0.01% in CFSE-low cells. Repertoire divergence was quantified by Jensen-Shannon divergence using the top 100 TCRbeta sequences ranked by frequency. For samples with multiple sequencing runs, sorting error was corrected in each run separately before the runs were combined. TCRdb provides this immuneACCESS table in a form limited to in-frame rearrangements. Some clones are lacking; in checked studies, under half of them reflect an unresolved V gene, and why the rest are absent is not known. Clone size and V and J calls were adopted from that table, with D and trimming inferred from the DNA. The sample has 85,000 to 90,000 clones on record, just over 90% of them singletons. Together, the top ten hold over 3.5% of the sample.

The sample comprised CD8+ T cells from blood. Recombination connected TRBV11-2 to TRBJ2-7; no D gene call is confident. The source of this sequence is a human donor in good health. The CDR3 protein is CASSLEVHEQYF. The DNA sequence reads TGTGCCAGCAGCTTAGAGGTCCACGAGCAGTACTTC. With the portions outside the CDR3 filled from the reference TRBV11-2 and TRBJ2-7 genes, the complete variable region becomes EAGVAQSPRYKIIEKRQSVAFWCNPISGHATLYWYQQILGQGPKLLIQFQNNGVVDDSQLPKDRFSAERLKGVDSTLKIQPAKLEDSAVYLCASSLEVHEQYFGPGTRLTVT.